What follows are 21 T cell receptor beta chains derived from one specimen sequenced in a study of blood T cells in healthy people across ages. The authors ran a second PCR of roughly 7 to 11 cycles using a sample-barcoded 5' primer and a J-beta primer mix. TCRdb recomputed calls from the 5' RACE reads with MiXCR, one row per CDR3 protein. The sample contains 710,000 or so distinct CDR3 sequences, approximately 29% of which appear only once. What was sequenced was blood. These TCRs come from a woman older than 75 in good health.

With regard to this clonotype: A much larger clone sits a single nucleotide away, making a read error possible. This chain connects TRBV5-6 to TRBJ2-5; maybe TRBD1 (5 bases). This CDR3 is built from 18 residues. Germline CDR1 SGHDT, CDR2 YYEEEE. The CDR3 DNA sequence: TGTGCCTGCAGCCCGGAGATTCGTCGACAGAGTACTCAAGAGACCCAGTACTTC. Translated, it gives CACSPEIRRQSTQETQYF.

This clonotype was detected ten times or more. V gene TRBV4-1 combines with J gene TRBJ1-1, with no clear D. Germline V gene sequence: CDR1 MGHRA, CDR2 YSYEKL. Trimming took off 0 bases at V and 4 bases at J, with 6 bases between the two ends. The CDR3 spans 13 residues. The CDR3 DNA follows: TGCGCCAGCAGCCAAGAACGGGGCACTGAAGCTTTCTTT. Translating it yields CASSQERGTEAFF.

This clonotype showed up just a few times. CDR3 in amino acids: CASSPGTDRYEQYF. The CDR3 region has the DNA TGTGCCAGCTCACCGGGGACAGACCGCTACGAGCAGTACTTC. The rearrangement uses TRBV18 and TRBJ2-4; 7 nucleotides line up with TRBD1. The assigned J gene may be wrong: the sequence end matches TRBJ2-7 better. Germline loops: CDR1 KGHSH, CDR2 LQKENI. The CDR3 is 14 residues long.

The CDR3: CASTRQENTGELFF. The CDR3 DNA reads as TGTGCCAGCACTCGACAGGAAAACACCGGGGAGCTGTTTTTT. The chain is built from TRBV6-1 and TRBJ2-2; D is perhaps TRBD1 (6 bases). Germline V gene data show CDR1 as MNHNS and CDR2 as SASEGT. This CDR3 has 14 amino acids. The germline V and J ends were trimmed by 7 bases and 2 bases, with 11 bases remaining between them.

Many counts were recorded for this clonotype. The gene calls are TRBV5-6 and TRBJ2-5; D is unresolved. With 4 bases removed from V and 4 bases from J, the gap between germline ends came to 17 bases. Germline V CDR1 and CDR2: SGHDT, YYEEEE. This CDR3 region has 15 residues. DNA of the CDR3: TGTGCCAGCAGCCCACATTTAAACGTAGGAGAGACCCAGTACTTC. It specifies CASSPHLNVGETQYF. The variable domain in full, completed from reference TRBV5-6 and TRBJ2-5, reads DAGVTQSPTHLIKTRGQQVTLRCSPKSGHDTVSWYQQALGQGPQFIFQYYEEEERQRGNFPDRFSGHQFPNYSSELNVNALLLGDSALYLCASSPHLNVGETQYFGPGTRLLVL.

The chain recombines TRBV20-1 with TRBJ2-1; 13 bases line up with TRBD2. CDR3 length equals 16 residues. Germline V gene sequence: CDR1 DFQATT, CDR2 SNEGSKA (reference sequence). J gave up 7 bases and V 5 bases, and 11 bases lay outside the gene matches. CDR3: CSAWTSGSGGRNEQFF. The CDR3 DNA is TGCAGTGCTTGGACTAGCGGGAGCGGGGGGCGGAATGAGCAGTTCTTC.

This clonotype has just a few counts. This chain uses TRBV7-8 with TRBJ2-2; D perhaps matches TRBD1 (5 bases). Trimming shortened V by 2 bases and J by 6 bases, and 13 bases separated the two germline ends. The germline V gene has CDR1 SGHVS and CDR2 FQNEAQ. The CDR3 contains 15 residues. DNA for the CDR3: TGTGCCAGCAGCTTACCAGGGATAAAGGCCGGGGAGCTGTTTTTT. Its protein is CASSLPGIKAGELFF.

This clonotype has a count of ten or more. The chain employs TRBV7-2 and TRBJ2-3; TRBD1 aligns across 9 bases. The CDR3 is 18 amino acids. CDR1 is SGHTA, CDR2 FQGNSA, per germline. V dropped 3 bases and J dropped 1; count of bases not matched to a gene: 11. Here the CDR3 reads CASSFTPRTGGGTDTQYF. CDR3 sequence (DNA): TGTGCCAGCAGCTTCACCCCACGCACAGGGGGCGGCACAGATACGCAGTATTTT.

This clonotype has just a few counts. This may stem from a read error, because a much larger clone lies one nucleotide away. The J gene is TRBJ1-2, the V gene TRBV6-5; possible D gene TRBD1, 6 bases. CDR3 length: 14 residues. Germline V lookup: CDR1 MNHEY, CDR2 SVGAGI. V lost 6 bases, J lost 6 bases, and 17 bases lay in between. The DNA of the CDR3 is TGTGCCAGCAGGTACGGTTTAGAGGGGGATGGCTACACCTTC. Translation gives CASRYGLEGDGYTF.

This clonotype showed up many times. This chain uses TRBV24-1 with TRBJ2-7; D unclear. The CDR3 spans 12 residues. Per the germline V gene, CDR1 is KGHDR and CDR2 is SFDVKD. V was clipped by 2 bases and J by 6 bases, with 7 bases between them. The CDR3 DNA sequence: TGTGCCACCAGTGATTCGGTCCCCGAGCAGTACTTC. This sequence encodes CATSDSVPEQYF.

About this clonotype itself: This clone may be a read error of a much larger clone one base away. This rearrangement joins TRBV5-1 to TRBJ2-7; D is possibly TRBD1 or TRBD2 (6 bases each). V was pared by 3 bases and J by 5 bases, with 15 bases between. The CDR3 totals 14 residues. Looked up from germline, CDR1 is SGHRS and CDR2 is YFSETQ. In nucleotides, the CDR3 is TGCGCCAGCAGCTGGGGGGCAGGGCGGGACGAGCAGTACTTC. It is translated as CASSWGAGRDEQYF.

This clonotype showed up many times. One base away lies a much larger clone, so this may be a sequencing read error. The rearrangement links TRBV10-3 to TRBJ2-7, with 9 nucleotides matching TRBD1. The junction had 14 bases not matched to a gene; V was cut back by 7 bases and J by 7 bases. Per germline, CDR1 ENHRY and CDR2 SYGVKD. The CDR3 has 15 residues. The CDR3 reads CAINPDRGRSDEQYF. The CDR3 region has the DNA TGTGCCATCAACCCGGACAGGGGAAGATCGGATGAGCAGTACTTC.

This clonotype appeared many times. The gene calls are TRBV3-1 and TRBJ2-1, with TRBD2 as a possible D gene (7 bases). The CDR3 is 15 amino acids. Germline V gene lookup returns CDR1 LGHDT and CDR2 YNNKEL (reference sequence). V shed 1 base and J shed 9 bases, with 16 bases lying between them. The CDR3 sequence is CASSQAGGPGGEQFF. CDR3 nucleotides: TGTGCCAGCAGCCAAGCCGGGGGGCCAGGTGGTGAGCAGTTCTTC.

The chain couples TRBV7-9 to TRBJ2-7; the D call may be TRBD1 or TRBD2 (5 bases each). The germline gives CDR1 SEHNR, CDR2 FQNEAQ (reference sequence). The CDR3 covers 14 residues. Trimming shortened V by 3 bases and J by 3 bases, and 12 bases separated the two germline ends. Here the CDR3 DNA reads TGTGCCAGCAGCTTTAGCGCAGGGTACTACGAGCAGTACTTC. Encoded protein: CASSFSAGYYEQYF.

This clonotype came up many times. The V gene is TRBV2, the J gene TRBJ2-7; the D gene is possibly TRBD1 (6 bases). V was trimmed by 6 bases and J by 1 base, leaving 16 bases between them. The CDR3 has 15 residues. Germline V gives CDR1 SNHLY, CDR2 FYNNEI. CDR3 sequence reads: CASRGDTRGSYEQYF. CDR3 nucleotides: TGTGCCAGCAGGGGGGACACGCGTGGGTCCTACGAGCAGTACTTC.

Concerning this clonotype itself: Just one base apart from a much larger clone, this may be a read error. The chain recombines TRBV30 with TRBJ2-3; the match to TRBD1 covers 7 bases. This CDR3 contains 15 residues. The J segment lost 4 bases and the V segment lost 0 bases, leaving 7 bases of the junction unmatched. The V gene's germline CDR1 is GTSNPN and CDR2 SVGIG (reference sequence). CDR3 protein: CAWSVGTANADTQYF. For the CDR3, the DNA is TGTGCCTGGAGTGTGGGGACAGCAAACGCAGATACGCAGTATTTT.

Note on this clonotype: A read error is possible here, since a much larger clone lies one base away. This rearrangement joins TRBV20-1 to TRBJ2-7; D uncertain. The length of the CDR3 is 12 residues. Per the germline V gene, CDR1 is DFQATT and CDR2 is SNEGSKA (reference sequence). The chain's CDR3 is CRARVSPYEQYF. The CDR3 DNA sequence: TGCAGGGCTAGAGTCAGTCCCTACGAGCAGTACTTC.

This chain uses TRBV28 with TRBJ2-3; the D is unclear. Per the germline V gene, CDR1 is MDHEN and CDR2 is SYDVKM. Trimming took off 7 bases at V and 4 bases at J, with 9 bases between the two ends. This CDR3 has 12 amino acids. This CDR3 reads CASKGWADTQYF. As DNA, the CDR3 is TGTGCCAGCAAAGGGTGGGCAGATACGCAGTATTTT.

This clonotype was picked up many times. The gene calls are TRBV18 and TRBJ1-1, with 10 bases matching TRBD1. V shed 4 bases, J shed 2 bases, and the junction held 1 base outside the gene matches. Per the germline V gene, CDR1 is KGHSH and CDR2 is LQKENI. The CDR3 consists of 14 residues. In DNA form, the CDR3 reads TGTGCCAGCTCACGGGACAGGGGAAACACTGAAGCTTTCTTT. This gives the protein CASSRDRGNTEAFF.

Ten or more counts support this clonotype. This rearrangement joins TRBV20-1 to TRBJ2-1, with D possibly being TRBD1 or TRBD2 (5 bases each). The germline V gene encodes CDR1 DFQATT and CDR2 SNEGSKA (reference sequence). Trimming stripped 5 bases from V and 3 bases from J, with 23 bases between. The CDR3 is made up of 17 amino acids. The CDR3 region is CSAPKEGRLTLYNEQFF. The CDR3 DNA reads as TGCAGTGCTCCAAAAGAGGGACGACTTACGCTCTACAATGAGCAGTTCTTC.

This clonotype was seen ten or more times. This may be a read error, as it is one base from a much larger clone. CDR3: CSVGDGQGAPYEQYF. The CDR3, as DNA: TGCAGCGTTGGGGACGGACAGGGGGCCCCCTACGAGCAGTACTTC. The rearrangement uses TRBV29-1 and TRBJ2-7, with 11 nucleotides matching TRBD1. Germline V lookup: CDR1 SQVTM, CDR2 ANQGSEA. With V trimmed by 4 bases and J by 2 bases, 7 bases remained unmatched. The CDR3 extends over 15 amino acids.